This is a list of T cell receptor beta chains from one sample in a study of blood T cells in healthy people across ages. TCRdb independently ran MiXCR on the 5' RACE reads; one entry per CDR3 protein. The sample records around 900,000 distinct CDR3 sequences, roughly half being singletons. Sequencing was done on a sample of blood. These receptor sequences come from a woman in her sixties or seventies in good health. CDR3s include the opening cysteine and the closing phenylalanine or tryptophan. The order of the fields is CDR3 length, clone size, J gene, D gene, V gene, CDR3 protein, CDR3 DNA. D genes are given only for firm matches. The listing skips clone size in some rows; elsewhere it reads once, few, many or a size class.

CDR3 length: 13; clone size: few; J gene: TRBJ2-7; D gene: TRBD2; V gene: TRBV6-6; CDR3 protein: CASSYKRDFEQYF; CDR3 DNA: TGTGCCAGCAGCTATAAGCGGGATTTCGAGCAGTACTTC
CDR3 length: 13; clone size: NA; J gene: TRBJ1-2; D gene: NA; V gene: TRBV6-5; CDR3 protein: CASSSQGSYGYTF; CDR3 DNA: TGTGCCAGCAGTTCCCAGGGGAGCTATGGCTACACCTTC
CDR3 length: 16; clone size: NA; J gene: TRBJ2-7; D gene: TRBD1; V gene: TRBV4-3; CDR3 protein: CASSPEPGQGYYEQYF; CDR3 DNA: TGCGCCAGCAGCCCGGAACCGGGACAGGGGTACTACGAGCAGTACTTC
CDR3 length: 14; clone size: NA; J gene: TRBJ2-2; D gene: TRBD2; V gene: TRBV6-2/TRBV6-3; CDR3 protein: CASRASGASGELFF; CDR3 DNA: TGTGCCAGCAGGGCCAGCGGGGCCTCCGGGGAGCTGTTTTTT
CDR3 length: 17; clone size: few; J gene: TRBJ1-5; D gene: NA; V gene: TRBV11-2; CDR3 protein: CASSLCREGICNQPQHF; CDR3 DNA: TGTGCCAGCAGCTTATGCAGGGAAGGTATTTGCAATCAGCCCCAGCATTTT
CDR3 length: 20; clone size: NA; J gene: TRBJ1-1; D gene: TRBD1; V gene: TRBV5-1; CDR3 protein: CASSFVVLSALRGRRLEAFF; CDR3 DNA: TGCGCCAGCAGCTTTGTTGTGTTATCCGCCTTAAGGGGGCGGAGGCTTGAAGCTTTCTTT
CDR3 length: 11; clone size: NA; J gene: TRBJ2-4; D gene: NA; V gene: TRBV19; CDR3 protein: CATFSYGIQYF; CDR3 DNA: TGTGCCACCTTTTCGTACGGCATTCAGTACTTC
CDR3 length: 16; clone size: NA; J gene: TRBJ2-6; D gene: NA; V gene: TRBV5-1; CDR3 protein: CASSRVFNPGANVLTF; CDR3 DNA: TGCGCCAGCTCCAGGGTTTTTAACCCTGGGGCCAACGTCCTGACTTTC
CDR3 length: 17; clone size: NA; J gene: TRBJ2-6; D gene: NA; V gene: TRBV10-3; CDR3 protein: CAISGNPSSAGANVLTF; CDR3 DNA: TGTGCCATCAGTGGCAACCCGTCTAGCGCGGGGGCCAACGTCCTGACTTTC
CDR3 length: 16; clone size: NA; J gene: TRBJ1-4; D gene: NA; V gene: TRBV7-2; CDR3 protein: CASSQGRGRTNEKLFF; CDR3 DNA: TGTGCCAGCAGCCAGGGCCGAGGAAGAACTAATGAAAAACTGTTTTTT
CDR3 length: 16; clone size: NA; J gene: TRBJ2-7; D gene: TRBD2; V gene: TRBV20-1; CDR3 protein: CSARDIRAGSSNEQYF; CDR3 DNA: TGCAGTGCTAGAGACATACGAGCGGGAAGTTCCAATGAGCAGTACTTC
CDR3 length: 14; clone size: NA; J gene: TRBJ2-3; D gene: NA; V gene: TRBV10-3; CDR3 protein: CAISQGTHTDTQYF; CDR3 DNA: TGTGCCATCAGTCAGGGGACCCACACAGATACGCAGTATTTT
CDR3 length: 13; clone size: few; J gene: TRBJ2-3; D gene: NA; V gene: TRBV29-1; CDR3 protein: CIIRVSSTDTQYF; CDR3 DNA: TGCATTATCCGCGTATCTAGCACAGATACGCAGTATTTT
CDR3 length: 17; clone size: few; J gene: TRBJ2-1; D gene: TRBD1; V gene: TRBV29-1; CDR3 protein: CSVGDRRGQGRYNEQFF; CDR3 DNA: TGCAGCGTTGGAGACCGCCGGGGACAGGGCCGCTACAATGAGCAGTTCTTC
CDR3 length: 15; clone size: few; J gene: TRBJ2-4; D gene: NA; V gene: TRBV6-2/TRBV6-3; CDR3 protein: CASRTPAGAKNIQYF; CDR3 DNA: TGTGCCAGCAGGACACCAGCGGGAGCCAAAAACATTCAGTACTTC
CDR3 length: 15; clone size: few; J gene: TRBJ2-7; D gene: NA; V gene: TRBV20-1; CDR3 protein: CSATRGGRGSYEQYF; CDR3 DNA: TGCAGTGCCACTAGAGGGGGGAGAGGGTCCTACGAGCAGTACTTC
CDR3 length: 16; clone size: NA; J gene: TRBJ1-5; D gene: NA; V gene: TRBV12-3/TRBV12-4; CDR3 protein: CASSWGVRGANQPQHF; CDR3 DNA: TGTGCCAGCAGTTGGGGGGTCCGGGGGGCAAATCAGCCCCAGCATTTT
CDR3 length: 13; clone size: NA; J gene: TRBJ2-5; D gene: NA; V gene: TRBV29-1; CDR3 protein: CSVGGHSAETQYF; CDR3 DNA: TGCAGCGTTGGAGGACACTCGGCAGAGACCCAGTACTTC
CDR3 length: 13; clone size: NA; J gene: TRBJ2-7; D gene: NA; V gene: TRBV20-1; CDR3 protein: CSASSSNQEAQYF; CDR3 DNA: TGCAGTGCTAGTTCCTCTAACCAAGAGGCCCAGTACTTC
CDR3 length: 14; clone size: NA; J gene: TRBJ2-4; D gene: NA; V gene: TRBV20-1; CDR3 protein: CSVDGSVAKNIQYF; CDR3 DNA: TGCAGTGTGGATGGTAGCGTAGCCAAAAACATTCAGTACTTC
CDR3 length: 14; clone size: few; J gene: TRBJ2-7; D gene: NA; V gene: TRBV29-1; CDR3 protein: CSVELRDGSYEQYF; CDR3 DNA: TGCAGCGTTGAACTCCGGGACGGATCCTACGAGCAGTACTTC
CDR3 length: 13; clone size: few; J gene: TRBJ2-5; D gene: NA; V gene: TRBV5-1; CDR3 protein: CASSSDYRETQYF; CDR3 DNA: TGCGCCAGCAGCTCAGATTATCGGGAGACCCAGTACTTC
CDR3 length: 14; clone size: NA; J gene: TRBJ2-7; D gene: NA; V gene: TRBV28; CDR3 protein: CASSPWRGSYEQYF; CDR3 DNA: TGTGCCAGCAGTCCTTGGAGGGGTTCCTACGAGCAGTACTTC
CDR3 length: 14; clone size: NA; J gene: TRBJ1-2; D gene: TRBD1; V gene: TRBV27; CDR3 protein: CASSPGTVLGGYTF; CDR3 DNA: TGTGCCAGCAGCCCCGGGACAGTTCTTGGTGGCTACACCTTC
CDR3 length: 15; clone size: NA; J gene: TRBJ2-4; D gene: NA; V gene: TRBV27; CDR3 protein: CASSLHRDTKNIQYF; CDR3 DNA: TGTGCCAGCAGTCTCCACCGGGACACGAAAAACATTCAGTACTTC
CDR3 length: 14; clone size: NA; J gene: TRBJ2-7; D gene: TRBD2; V gene: TRBV28; CDR3 protein: CAAVGGTNSYEQYF; CDR3 DNA: TGTGCCGCTGTGGGGGGGACTAACTCCTACGAGCAGTACTTC
CDR3 length: 17; clone size: NA; J gene: TRBJ2-3; D gene: TRBD2; V gene: TRBV7-8; CDR3 protein: CASRLRLAGQNTDTQYF; CDR3 DNA: TGTGCCAGCAGGCTTCGACTAGCGGGTCAAAACACAGATACGCAGTATTTT
CDR3 length: 15; clone size: NA; J gene: TRBJ1-2; D gene: NA; V gene: TRBV7-2; CDR3 protein: CVSSLSSERGYGYTF; CDR3 DNA: TGTGTCAGCAGCTTATCGTCGGAACGAGGGTATGGCTACACCTTC
CDR3 length: 14; clone size: NA; J gene: TRBJ1-1; D gene: NA; V gene: TRBV29-1; CDR3 protein: CSAGVGWTGTEAFF; CDR3 DNA: TGCAGCGCTGGCGTGGGATGGACGGGGACTGAAGCTTTCTTT
CDR3 length: 15; clone size: few; J gene: TRBJ2-7; D gene: TRBD1; V gene: TRBV7-2; CDR3 protein: CASSTRTGVAYEQYF; CDR3 DNA: TGTGCCAGCAGCACCCGGACAGGGGTGGCCTACGAGCAGTACTTC
CDR3 length: 11; clone size: few; J gene: TRBJ2-6; D gene: NA; V gene: TRBV4-2; CDR3 protein: CASRGANVLTF; CDR3 DNA: TGTGCCAGCAGGGGGGCCAACGTCCTGACTTTC
CDR3 length: 12; clone size: NA; J gene: TRBJ2-7; D gene: NA; V gene: TRBV9; CDR3 protein: CPSSAREGEQYF; CDR3 DNA: TGTCCCAGCAGCGCGAGAGAGGGCGAGCAGTACTTC
CDR3 length: 15; clone size: many; J gene: TRBJ2-7; D gene: TRBD2; V gene: TRBV9; CDR3 protein: CASSVGGLAAYEQYF; CDR3 DNA: TGTGCCAGCAGCGTAGGGGGACTAGCGGCCTACGAGCAGTACTTC
CDR3 length: 15; clone size: once; J gene: TRBJ2-3; D gene: TRBD1; V gene: TRBV12-3/TRBV12-4; CDR3 protein: CASSLGTVKTDTQYF; CDR3 DNA: TGTGCCAGCAGTCTAGGGACAGTCAAAACAGATACGCAGTATTTT
CDR3 length: 14; clone size: few; J gene: TRBJ2-5; D gene: TRBD1; V gene: TRBV13; CDR3 protein: CASGPRQGGETQYF; CDR3 DNA: TGTGCCAGCGGACCCCGACAGGGGGGTGAGACCCAGTACTTC
CDR3 length: 12; clone size: NA; J gene: TRBJ2-5; D gene: NA; V gene: TRBV6-1; CDR3 protein: CASQLNQETQYF; CDR3 DNA: TGTGCCAGTCAGCTTAATCAAGAGACCCAGTACTTC
CDR3 length: 14; clone size: NA; J gene: TRBJ2-5; D gene: TRBD1; V gene: TRBV6-1; CDR3 protein: CASRWTGDLETQYF; CDR3 DNA: TGTGCCAGCAGGTGGACAGGGGACCTGGAGACCCAGTACTTC
CDR3 length: 13; clone size: NA; J gene: TRBJ2-7; D gene: NA; V gene: TRBV29-1; CDR3 protein: CSAENDSTYEQYF; CDR3 DNA: TGCAGCGCTGAAAATGATTCAACCTACGAGCAGTACTTC
CDR3 length: 14; clone size: few; J gene: TRBJ2-7; D gene: TRBD2; V gene: TRBV28; CDR3 protein: CASIYGASGIGQYF; CDR3 DNA: TGTGCCAGCATCTATGGGGCTAGCGGGATAGGGCAGTACTTC
CDR3 length: 16; clone size: NA; J gene: TRBJ2-1; D gene: TRBD2; V gene: TRBV6-5; CDR3 protein: CASSYSSGPPYNEQFF; CDR3 DNA: TGTGCCAGCAGTTACTCTAGCGGGCCACCTTACAATGAGCAGTTCTTC
CDR3 length: 13; clone size: NA; J gene: TRBJ1-2; D gene: NA; V gene: TRBV15; CDR3 protein: CATSSTDNYGYTF; CDR3 DNA: TGTGCCACCAGCAGCACAGATAACTATGGCTACACCTTC
CDR3 length: 11; clone size: NA; J gene: TRBJ1-1; D gene: TRBD1; V gene: TRBV29-1; CDR3 protein: CSVMTGAEAFF; CDR3 DNA: TGCAGCGTTATGACAGGGGCTGAAGCTTTCTTT
CDR3 length: 13; clone size: NA; J gene: TRBJ1-5; D gene: NA; V gene: TRBV6-1; CDR3 protein: CASSDIPRQPQHF; CDR3 DNA: TGTGCCAGCAGTGATATCCCCCGTCAGCCCCAGCATTTT
CDR3 length: 16; clone size: NA; J gene: TRBJ1-3; D gene: NA; V gene: TRBV12-3/TRBV12-4; CDR3 protein: CASSPLDRYSGSTIYF; CDR3 DNA: TGTGCCAGCAGTCCCCTCGACAGGTACTCTGGAAGCACCATATATTTT
CDR3 length: 17; clone size: many; J gene: TRBJ1-5; D gene: NA; V gene: TRBV12-3/TRBV12-4; CDR3 protein: CASSPRLPAGSNQPQHF; CDR3 DNA: TGTGCCAGCAGTCCCCGGCTTCCTGCGGGTAGCAATCAGCCCCAGCATTTT
CDR3 length: 13; clone size: NA; J gene: TRBJ2-7; D gene: NA; V gene: TRBV20-1; CDR3 protein: CSASGSPLYEQYF; CDR3 DNA: TGCAGTGCTAGCGGGAGTCCCCTATACGAGCAGTACTTC
CDR3 length: 12; clone size: NA; J gene: TRBJ2-7; D gene: NA; V gene: TRBV6-1; CDR3 protein: CASWVRLGEQYF; CDR3 DNA: TGTGCCAGCTGGGTTAGACTCGGCGAGCAGTACTTC
CDR3 length: 12; clone size: NA; J gene: TRBJ2-7; D gene: NA; V gene: TRBV20-1; CDR3 protein: CSATISGVEQYF; CDR3 DNA: TGCAGTGCTACCATTTCGGGGGTCGAGCAGTACTTC
CDR3 length: 14; clone size: NA; J gene: TRBJ1-4; D gene: TRBD1; V gene: TRBV20-1; CDR3 protein: CSATRDRGNEKLFF; CDR3 DNA: TGCAGTGCTACCCGGGACAGGGGGAATGAAAAACTGTTTTTT
CDR3 length: 15; clone size: few; J gene: TRBJ2-3; D gene: TRBD2; V gene: TRBV7-3; CDR3 protein: CASSFLAGRLDTQYF; CDR3 DNA: TGTGCCAGCAGTTTTCTAGCGGGAAGATTAGATACGCAGTATTTT
CDR3 length: 13; clone size: NA; J gene: TRBJ2-2; D gene: NA; V gene: TRBV9; CDR3 protein: CASSVVFSGELFF; CDR3 DNA: TGTGCCAGCAGCGTAGTTTTTAGCGGGGAGCTGTTTTTT